This T cell receptor beta chain came from a study of shared clonotypes between healthy human individuals. Germline lookup yields CDR1 SGHTA and CDR2 FQGTGA. This CDR3 region has 15 residues. V was trimmed by 0 bases and J by 4 bases, leaving 12 bases between them. The method was immunoSEQ multiplex PCR; TCRdb's version includes in-frame clones alone and lacks a portion of them. The sample has under 2.5 million clones, around 93% seen once. Recent acute infections and vaccinations were absent in the healthy HIV-negative adult donors. About this clone: The sample holds other DNA sequences that translate to the same CDR3.

The material sequenced was naive CD4+ T cells from PBMCs. Indicated subset: CD45RA+ positively selected. This TCR came from a man younger than 30 in good health. Some clones in this sample may be carry-over from other donors' samples. The chain couples TRBV7-3 to TRBJ2-5, with a tentative D call TRBD1 (5 bases). The CDR3 DNA sequence: TGTGCCAGCAGCTTAACAGGGGCGCGAGGAGAGACCCAGTACTTC. Translating gives CASSLTGARGETQYF.